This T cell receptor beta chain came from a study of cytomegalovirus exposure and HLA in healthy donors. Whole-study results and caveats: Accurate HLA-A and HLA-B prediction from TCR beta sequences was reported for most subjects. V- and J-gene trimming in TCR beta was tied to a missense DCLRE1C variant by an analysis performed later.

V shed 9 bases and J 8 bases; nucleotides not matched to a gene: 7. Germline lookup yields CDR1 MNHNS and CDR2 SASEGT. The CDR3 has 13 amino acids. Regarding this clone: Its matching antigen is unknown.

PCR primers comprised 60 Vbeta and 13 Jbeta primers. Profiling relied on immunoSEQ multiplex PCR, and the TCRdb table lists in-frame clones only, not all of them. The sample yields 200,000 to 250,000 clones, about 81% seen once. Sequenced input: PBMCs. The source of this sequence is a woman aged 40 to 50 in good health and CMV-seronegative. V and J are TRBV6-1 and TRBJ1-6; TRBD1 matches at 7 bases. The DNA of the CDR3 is TGTGCCAGTAGAGACAGGGAGCATTCACCCCTCCACTTT. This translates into CASRDREHSPLHF.